The present T cell receptor beta chain was sequenced within a study of technical replicates of blood from a few donors. Looked up from germline, CDR1 is SGHNT and CDR2 is YENEEA. Trimming took 5 bases from V and 2 from J, leaving 21 bases between them. This CDR3 spans 17 amino acids. Some clones are missing from TCRdb's copy, which holds only in-frame ones; the method was immunoSEQ multiplex PCR. The data show roughly 87,000 clones, roughly 90% seen once. The source material was T cells isolated from PBMCs. The J gene is TRBJ2-5, the V gene TRBV11-3, with D perhaps matching TRBD1 (5 bases). The receptor comes from a human donor in good health. DNA for the CDR3: TGTGCCAGCAGCCCTAGTTTAGGGGTGGGCGGTCAAGAGACCCAGTACTTC. Amino acids: CASSPSLGVGGQETQYF.